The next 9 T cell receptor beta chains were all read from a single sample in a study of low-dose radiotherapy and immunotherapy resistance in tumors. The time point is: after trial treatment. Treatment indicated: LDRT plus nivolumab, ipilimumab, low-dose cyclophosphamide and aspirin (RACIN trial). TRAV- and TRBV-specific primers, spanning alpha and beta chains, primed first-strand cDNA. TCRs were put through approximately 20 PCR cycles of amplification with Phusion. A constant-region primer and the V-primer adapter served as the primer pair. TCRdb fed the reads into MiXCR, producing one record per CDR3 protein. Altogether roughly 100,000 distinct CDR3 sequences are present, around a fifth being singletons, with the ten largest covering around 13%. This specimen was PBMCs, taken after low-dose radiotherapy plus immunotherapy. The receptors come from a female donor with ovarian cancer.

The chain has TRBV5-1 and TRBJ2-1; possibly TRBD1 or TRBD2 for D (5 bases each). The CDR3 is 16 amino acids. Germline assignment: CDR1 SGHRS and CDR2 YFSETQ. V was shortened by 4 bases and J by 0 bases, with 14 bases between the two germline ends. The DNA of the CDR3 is TGCGCCAGCAGCAGGGACCGCGAGAGCTCCTACAATGAGCAGTTCTTC. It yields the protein CASSRDRESSYNEQFF.

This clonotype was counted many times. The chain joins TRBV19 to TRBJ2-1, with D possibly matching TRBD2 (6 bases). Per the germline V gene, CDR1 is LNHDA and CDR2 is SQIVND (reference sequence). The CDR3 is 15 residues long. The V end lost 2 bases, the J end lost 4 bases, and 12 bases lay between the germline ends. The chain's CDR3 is CASSISAEGYNEQFF. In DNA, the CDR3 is TGTGCCAGTAGTATATCCGCGGAGGGATACAATGAGCAGTTCTTC.

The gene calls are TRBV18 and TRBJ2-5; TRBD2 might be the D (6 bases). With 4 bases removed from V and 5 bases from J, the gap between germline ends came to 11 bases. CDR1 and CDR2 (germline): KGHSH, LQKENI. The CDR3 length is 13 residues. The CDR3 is CASSRGRGETQYF. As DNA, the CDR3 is TGTGCCAGCTCACGCGGACGGGGGGAGACCCAGTACTTC.

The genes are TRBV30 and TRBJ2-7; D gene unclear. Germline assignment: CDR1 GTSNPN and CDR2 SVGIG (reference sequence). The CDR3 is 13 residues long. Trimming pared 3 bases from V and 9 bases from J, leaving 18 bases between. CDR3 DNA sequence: TGTGCCTGGAGGTATGCTACCCATGATGTGCAGTACTTC. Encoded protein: CAWRYATHDVQYF.

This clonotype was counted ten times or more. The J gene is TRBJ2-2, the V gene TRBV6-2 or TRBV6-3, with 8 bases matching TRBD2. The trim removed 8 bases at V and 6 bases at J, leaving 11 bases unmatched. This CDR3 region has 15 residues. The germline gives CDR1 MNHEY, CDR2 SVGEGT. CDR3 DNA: TGTGCCAGCCGTGGCGGGGGGCGCGTTGCCGGGGAGCTGTTTTTT. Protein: CASRGGGRVAGELFF.

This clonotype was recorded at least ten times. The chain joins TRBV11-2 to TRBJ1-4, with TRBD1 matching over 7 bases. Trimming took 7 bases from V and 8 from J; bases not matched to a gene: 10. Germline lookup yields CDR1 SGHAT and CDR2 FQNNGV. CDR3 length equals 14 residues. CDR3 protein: CASTMDRTGEKLFF. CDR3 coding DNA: TGTGCCAGCACCATGGACAGGACGGGGGAAAAACTGTTTTTT.

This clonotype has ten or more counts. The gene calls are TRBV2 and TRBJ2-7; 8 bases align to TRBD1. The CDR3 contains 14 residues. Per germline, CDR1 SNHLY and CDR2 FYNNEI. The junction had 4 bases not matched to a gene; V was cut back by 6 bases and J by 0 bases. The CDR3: CASSRQGLSYEQYF. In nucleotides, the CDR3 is TGTGCCAGCAGCCGACAGGGGCTCTCCTACGAGCAGTACTTC. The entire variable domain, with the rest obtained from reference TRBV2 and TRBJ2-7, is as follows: EPEVTQTPSHQVTQMGQEVILRCVPISNHLYFYWYRQILGQKVEFLVSFYNNEISEKSEIFDDQFSVERPDGSNFTLKIRSTKLEDSAMYFCASSRQGLSYEQYFGPGTRLTVT.

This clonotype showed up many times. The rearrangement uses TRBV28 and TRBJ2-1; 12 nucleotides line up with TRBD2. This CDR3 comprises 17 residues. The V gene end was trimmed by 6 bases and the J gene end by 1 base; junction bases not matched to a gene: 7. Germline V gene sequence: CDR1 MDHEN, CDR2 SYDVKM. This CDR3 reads CASRSTGTSGSYNEQFF. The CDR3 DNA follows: TGTGCCAGCAGGTCAACCGGGACTAGCGGGTCCTACAATGAGCAGTTCTTC.

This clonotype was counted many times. CDR3 DNA sequence: TGCAGTGCTAGAGATCCCAGCGAGGCAGAGTCGTGGAGAAATGGCTACACCTTC. Its protein product is CSARDPSEAESWRNGYTF. This chain joins TRBV20-1 and TRBJ1-2; D is undetermined. Trimming shortened V by 0 bases and J by 6 bases, and 26 bases separated the two germline ends. Germline loops: CDR1 DFQATT, CDR2 SNEGSKA (reference sequence). CDR3 length: 18 residues.